This is a list of T cell receptor beta chains from one sample in a study of T cells after yellow fever vaccination. A single record per CDR3 protein comes from TCRdb applying MiXCR to the 5' RACE reads. The sample has 150,000 to 200,000 distinct CDR3 sequences, over 7% seen once. Sequenced here: CD8+ T cells sorted from PBMCs, sampled 45 days after the yellow fever booster vaccination. These TCRs come from a man between 18 and 35 years old who received the YFV17D yellow fever vaccine. Both conserved end residues are part of each CDR3. The D gene is left open where the match is weak. Clone size is given for some rows only: seen once, a few or many times, or a class if the clone is expanded.

D,V,length,size,J,DNA,CDR3
.,TRBV12-3/TRBV12-4,14,.,TRBJ1-1,TGTGCCAGCAGTTTATGGGCAGGGAACACTGAAGCTTTCTTT,CASSLWAGNTEAFF
.,TRBV5-5,15,few,TRBJ1-1,TGTGCCAGCAGCCCGGGCCCGAGGATGAACACTGAAGCTTTCTTT,CASSPGPRMNTEAFF
.,TRBV4-3,14,few,TRBJ1-1,TGCGCCAGCAGCCAAGATTCCATGAACACTGAAGCTTTCTTT,CASSQDSMNTEAFF
.,TRBV6-1,15,.,TRBJ1-2,TGTGCCAGCAGTGAAGCGGCGGAGGGTTTCAATGGCTACACCTTC,CASSEAAEGFNGYTF
.,TRBV29-1,14,many,TRBJ1-2,TGCAGCGTTGAAGATGCAGGGGCCGGCTATGGCTACACCTTC,CSVEDAGAGYGYTF
.,TRBV4-1,17,few,TRBJ2-3,TGCGCCAGCAGCCTATCGGCGAGGGGGGCCCACACAGATACGCAGTATTTT,CASSLSARGAHTDTQYF
TRBD1,TRBV4-1,15,many,TRBJ2-7,TGCGCCAGCAGCCTCGGGACAGGGGGTCTCTACGAGCAGTACTTC,CASSLGTGGLYEQYF
.,TRBV5-4,14,few,TRBJ1-2,TGTGCCAGCAGCGGCTACGGGGTGGGCTATGGCTACACCTTC,CASSGYGVGYGYTF
.,TRBV6-2/TRBV6-3,14,.,TRBJ1-1,TGTGCCAGCACGCCAGGGAACAGGCTCGCTGAAGCTTTCTTT,CASTPGNRLAEAFF
.,TRBV3-1,18,few,TRBJ1-1,TGTGCCAGCAGCCAAAAAAGCCTCGTCGCAGGGATGAACACTGAAGCTTTCTTT,CASSQKSLVAGMNTEAFF
.,TRBV30,10,few,TRBJ2-7,TGTGCCTGGGGTGACCGCGAGCAGTACTTC,CAWGDREQYF
.,TRBV15,17,many,TRBJ2-1,TGTGCCACCAGCAGAGAAGTTTCCCCGGGGCTACACAATGAGCAGTTCTTC,CATSREVSPGLHNEQFF
.,TRBV12-3/TRBV12-4,11,many,TRBJ2-1,TGTGCCAGCAGCACCAACAATGAGCAGTTCTTC,CASSTNNEQFF
.,TRBV19,17,.,TRBJ1-5,TGTGCCAGTAGCGACACTATTGGTTGGGGGGGCAATCAGCCCCAGCATTTT,CASSDTIGWGGNQPQHF
.,TRBV9,15,.,TRBJ2-3,TGTGCCAGCAGCGTCCTCGACTTAAGCACAGATACGCAGTATTTT,CASSVLDLSTDTQYF
.,TRBV4-3,15,few,TRBJ2-1,TGCGCCAGCAGCCAAGATCCGAACGCGAGCGATGAGCAGTTCTTC,CASSQDPNASDEQFF
.,TRBV7-9,14,few,TRBJ2-3,TGTGCCAGCAGCTTAGATAGGGACCCAGATACGCAGTATTTT,CASSLDRDPDTQYF
.,TRBV4-3,14,.,TRBJ2-2,TGCGCCAGCAGCCAGGACGATTCGGGGGGGGAGCTGTTTTTT,CASSQDDSGGELFF
.,TRBV4-1,15,many,TRBJ2-1,TGCGCCAGCAGCCCGCAACCTATACAGGGAAATGAGCAGTTCTTC,CASSPQPIQGNEQFF
.,TRBV15,16,few,TRBJ1-1,TGTGCCACCAGCAGAGATCACGCAGGCCCGAACACTGAAGCTTTCTTT,CATSRDHAGPNTEAFF
TRBD2,TRBV7-2,14,few,TRBJ2-7,TGTGCCAGCAGCTTACTAGCGGGGGAGAACGAGCAGTACTTC,CASSLLAGENEQYF
.,TRBV18,12,few,TRBJ1-6,TGTGCCAGCTCACCAACTAATTCACCCCTCCACTTT,CASSPTNSPLHF
.,TRBV5-1,14,many,TRBJ2-1,TGCGCCAGCAGCTTGGGCCGGGACTACAATGAGCAGTTCTTC,CASSLGRDYNEQFF
.,TRBV19,15,.,TRBJ2-7,TGTGCCAGTAGTATAACATCCTGGAGCTCCTACGAGCAGTACTTC,CASSITSWSSYEQYF
.,TRBV7-9,14,.,TRBJ1-4,TGTGCCAGCAGCTTTGAGTACTCTAATGAAAAACTGTTTTTT,CASSFEYSNEKLFF
.,TRBV5-1,12,.,TRBJ2-5,TGCGCCAGCAGCCCGGCGGGCGAGACCCAGTACTTC,CASSPAGETQYF
TRBD1,TRBV6-6,17,.,TRBJ1-5,TGTGCCAGCAGTTACTCCTTGGCAGGGGGCGCAAATCAGCCCCAGCATTTT,CASSYSLAGGANQPQHF
TRBD1,TRBV24-1,17,many,TRBJ1-4,TGTGCCACCAGTGATCGGACAGGGAGGTTGGCTAATGAAAAACTGTTTTTT,CATSDRTGRLANEKLFF
.,TRBV7-6,18,.,TRBJ2-6,TGTGCCAGCAGCTTTTTGGTCCTTCCCAAATCTGGGGCCAACGTCCTGACTTTC,CASSFLVLPKSGANVLTF
TRBD2,TRBV29-1,15,many,TRBJ2-5,TGCAGCGTTGAAACCGGGACTAGCGGGTCCAAGACCCAGTACTTC,CSVETGTSGSKTQYF
.,TRBV5-1,14,many,TRBJ2-5,TGCGCCAGCAGCTATAGAGGCTACCAAGAGACCCAGTACTTC,CASSYRGYQETQYF
TRBD2,TRBV7-8,15,few,TRBJ2-1,TGTGCCAGCGACGACCCACTAGCGGGGGGTGGTGAGCAGTTCTTC,CASDDPLAGGGEQFF
.,TRBV6-4,15,many,TRBJ2-3,TGTGCCAGCAGTGACTCGGGGGGGCCTGGAGATACGCAGTATTTT,CASSDSGGPGDTQYF
.,TRBV7-2,13,.,TRBJ2-1,TGTGCCAGCAGCTTAGGGGGCATCCATGAGCAGTTCTTC,CASSLGGIHEQFF
.,TRBV4-2,15,.,TRBJ2-2,TGTGCCAGCAGCCAAGACCTAGCAAGCACCGGGGAGCTGTTTTTT,CASSQDLASTGELFF
.,TRBV6-2/TRBV6-3,15,many,TRBJ1-5,TGTGCCAGCAAAGGTTGGGGCCACGACAATCAGCCCCAGCATTTT,CASKGWGHDNQPQHF
TRBD1,TRBV9,17,few,TRBJ2-3,TGTGCCAGCAGCGTAATTAGGGACAGGGGAATCCCAGATACGCAGTATTTT,CASSVIRDRGIPDTQYF
.,TRBV7-9,15,.,TRBJ1-4,TGTGCCAGCAGCTCAATGAGACCGGGCCTGGGGCAACTGTTTTTT,CASSSMRPGLGQLFF
.,TRBV7-9,12,few,TRBJ2-7,TGTGCCAGCAGCCCCAAACGTAAGGAGCAGTACTTC,CASSPKRKEQYF
TRBD1,TRBV4-3,13,.,TRBJ1-6,TGCGCCAGCAGCCAAGCAGGGGGATCACCCCTCCACTTT,CASSQAGGSPLHF
.,TRBV27,15,.,TRBJ1-5,TGTGCCAGCAGTTTCACCCAGGGCCTGGGGCAGCCCCAGCATTTT,CASSFTQGLGQPQHF
TRBD1,TRBV9,16,few,TRBJ1-1,TGTGCCAGCAGCGAGCCCTCCAGGGGGACGAACACTGAAGCTTTCTTT,CASSEPSRGTNTEAFF
.,TRBV19,15,.,TRBJ2-1,TGTGCCAGTAGTATCCTTGCGGACTCCTACAATGAGCAGTTCTTC,CASSILADSYNEQFF
.,TRBV7-6,13,.,TRBJ2-3,TGTGCCAGCAGCTTGGGCCAGTCAGATACGCAGTATTTT,CASSLGQSDTQYF
.,TRBV7-9,14,few,TRBJ1-5,TGTGCCAGCAGTCTGGGAGGGGCCAGCCAGCCCCAGCATTTT,CASSLGGASQPQHF
TRBD1,TRBV9,15,few,TRBJ1-2,TGTGCCAGCAGCCGACGCCGGGACAGGCACTATGGCTACACCTTC,CASSRRRDRHYGYTF
.,TRBV7-9,15,few,TRBJ2-3,TGTGCCAGCAGCTTCCCGGGACCTAGCACAGATACGCAGTATTTT,CASSFPGPSTDTQYF
.,TRBV28,15,many,TRBJ2-7,TGTGCCAGCAGCCGAAATTGGTGGGGGTCCTACGAGCAGTACTTC,CASSRNWWGSYEQYF
.,TRBV7-9,15,.,TRBJ2-5,TGTGCCAGCAGCTCCGATGTGCAGACCCAAGAGACCCAGTACTTC,CASSSDVQTQETQYF
TRBD2,TRBV6-6,15,once,TRBJ2-2,TGTGCCAGCAGCTCTAGCGGGGGGTCCAACGGGGAGCTGTTTTTT,CASSSSGGSNGELFF
.,TRBV4-3,17,.,TRBJ2-1,TGCGCCAGCAGCCAAGTCCCCCTTGCAGGGGCCTACAATGAGCAGTTCTTC,CASSQVPLAGAYNEQFF
.,TRBV7-8,14,few,TRBJ1-1,TGTGCCAGCAGCTTTTGGGTAGGAAGCACTGAAGCTTTCTTT,CASSFWVGSTEAFF
.,TRBV3-1,21,few,TRBJ1-4,TGTGCCAGCAGCCATCTCCGGGAACATCACCTAAAAACGGGGGTAAATGAAAAACTGTTTTTT,CASSHLREHHLKTGVNEKLFF